This record looks at one T cell receptor (beta chain) sequence and its context. This clonotype appeared a few times. It has no known antigen specificity. Base qualities were left out, and no much larger clone turns up one base away. The CDR3 runs 16 residues from the cysteine to the phenylalanine. Only the CDR3 DNA is retained, 48 bases long and in frame from the first base. Reading the germline V gene gives CDR1 SQVTM and CDR2 ANQGSEA. V is shortened by 4 bases, J by 4 bases, and the region joining them spans 21 bases. These data originate in a study of CD8 T cells in ankylosing spondylitis (dated by TCRdb to 2017 to 2019). Background for the entire study: T cell receptor beta repertoires were profiled in healthy donors and ankylosing spondylitis patients so that disease-linked TCR variants could be found. The full study cohort comprised some 27 ankylosing spondylitis patients and some 110 healthy donors. Peripheral blood samples were taken, and synovial fluid was additionally collected from ankylosing spondylitis patients.

General findings and caveats noted by the study authors: The disease-linked clones were reported to be significantly enriched in matched synovial fluid samples from ankylosing spondylitis patients. Blood from ankylosing spondylitis patients appeared to be characterized by a TCR beta motif composed of about eight highly homologous amino acid variants. The disease-linked clones showed a CD8+ phenotype and occurred at relatively low frequencies in peripheral blood. Some of the motif variants had been reported before in the synovial fluid and blood of reactive arthritis patients, a finding that suggests common disease-initiation mechanisms.

The run used an Illumina HiSeq 2500. Quantitative 5'-RACE with molecular barcodes was used to prepare TCR beta libraries. The source study handled its data this way. To identify disease-linked TCR variants, a new computational method was used, one built on a probabilistic model of VDJ rearrangement. TCRdb reworked the public reads: Q25 trimming with fastp, MiXCR clone assembly, productive beta chains retained. Each CDR3 protein appears once, grouped with its most common genes and DNA. TCRdb, rather than the study authors, made the V and J calls. The sample table lists 230,000 or so distinct CDR3 sequences, 15% to 20% of them with a count of one. 25% to 40% of the sample belongs to the ten largest clones.

This clonotype was obtained from a male donor with ankylosing spondylitis or in good health (not recorded which). The rearrangement joined TRBV29-1 to TRBJ2-3; no D gene is confidently identified. Specimen: blood, either unsorted or a sorted T cell fraction (not recorded which). Here is the DNA: TGCAGCGTTGCGTCCCCCACACCTCACCCACCAGATACGCAGTATTTT. This gives the protein CSVASPTPHPPDTQYF.